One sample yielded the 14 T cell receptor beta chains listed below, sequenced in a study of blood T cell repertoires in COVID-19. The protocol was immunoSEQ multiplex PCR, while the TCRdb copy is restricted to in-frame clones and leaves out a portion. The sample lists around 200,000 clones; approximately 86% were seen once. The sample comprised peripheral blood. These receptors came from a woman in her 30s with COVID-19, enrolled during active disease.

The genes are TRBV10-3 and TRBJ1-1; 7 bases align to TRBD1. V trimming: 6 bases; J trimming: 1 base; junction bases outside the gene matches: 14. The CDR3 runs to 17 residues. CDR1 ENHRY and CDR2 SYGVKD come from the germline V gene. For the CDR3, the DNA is TGTGCCATCAGCTCCCGTGAGGGGGCGAATACGAACACTGAAGCTTTCTTT. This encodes CAISSREGANTNTEAFF.

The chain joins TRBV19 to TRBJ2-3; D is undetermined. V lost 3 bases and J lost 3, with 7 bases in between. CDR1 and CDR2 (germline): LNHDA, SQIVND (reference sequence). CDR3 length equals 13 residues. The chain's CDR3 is CASSIPGTDTQYF. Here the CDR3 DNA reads TGTGCCAGTAGTATCCCCGGGACAGATACGCAGTATTTT.

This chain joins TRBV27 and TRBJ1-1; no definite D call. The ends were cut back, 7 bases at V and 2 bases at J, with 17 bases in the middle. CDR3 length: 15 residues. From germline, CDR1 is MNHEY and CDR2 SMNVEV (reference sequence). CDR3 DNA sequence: TGTGCCAGCACCCTAAGAGGTGGATCTAACACTGAAGCTTTCTTT. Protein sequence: CASTLRGGSNTEAFF.

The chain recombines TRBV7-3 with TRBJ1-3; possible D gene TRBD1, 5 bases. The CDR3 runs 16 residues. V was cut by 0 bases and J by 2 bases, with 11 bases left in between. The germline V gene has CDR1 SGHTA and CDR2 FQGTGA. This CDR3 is CASSLTGQGAGNTIYF. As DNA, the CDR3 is TGTGCCAGCAGCTTAACGGGTCAGGGTGCTGGAAACACCATATATTTT.

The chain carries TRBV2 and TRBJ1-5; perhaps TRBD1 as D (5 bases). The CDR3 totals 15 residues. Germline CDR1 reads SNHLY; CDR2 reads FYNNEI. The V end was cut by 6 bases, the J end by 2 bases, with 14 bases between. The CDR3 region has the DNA TGTGCCAGCAGGAGGGGCAGGGAGGGCAATCAGCCCCAGCATTTT. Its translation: CASRRGREGNQPQHF.

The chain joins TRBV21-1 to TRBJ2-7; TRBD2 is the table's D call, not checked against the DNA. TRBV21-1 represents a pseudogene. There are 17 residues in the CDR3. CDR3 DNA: TGTGCCAGCAGCAAAGAACTTAGAGATCCGTCGATCTACGAGCAGTACTTC. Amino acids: CASSKELRDPSIYEQYF.

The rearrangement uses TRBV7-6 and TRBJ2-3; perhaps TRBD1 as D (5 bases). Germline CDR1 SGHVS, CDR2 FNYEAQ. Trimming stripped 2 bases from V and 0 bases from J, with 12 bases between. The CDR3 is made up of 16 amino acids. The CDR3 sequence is CASSLRTGESTDTQYF. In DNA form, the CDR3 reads TGTGCCAGCAGCTTAAGAACAGGAGAAAGCACAGATACGCAGTATTTT.

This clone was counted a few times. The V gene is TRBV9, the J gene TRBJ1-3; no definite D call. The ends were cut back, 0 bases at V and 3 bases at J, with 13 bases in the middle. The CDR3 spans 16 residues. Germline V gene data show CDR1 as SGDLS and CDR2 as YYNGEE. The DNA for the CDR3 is TGTGCCAGCAGCGTAGGCGAGGGAATGCATGGAAACACCATATATTTT. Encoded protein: CASSVGEGMHGNTIYF.

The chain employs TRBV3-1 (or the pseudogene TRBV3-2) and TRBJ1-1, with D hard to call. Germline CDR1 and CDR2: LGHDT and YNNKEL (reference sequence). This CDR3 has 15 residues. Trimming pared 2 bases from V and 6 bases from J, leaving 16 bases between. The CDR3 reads CASSQRVAAIPEAFF. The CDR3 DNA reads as TGTGCCAGCAGCCAACGGGTAGCGGCAATCCCTGAAGCTTTCTTT.

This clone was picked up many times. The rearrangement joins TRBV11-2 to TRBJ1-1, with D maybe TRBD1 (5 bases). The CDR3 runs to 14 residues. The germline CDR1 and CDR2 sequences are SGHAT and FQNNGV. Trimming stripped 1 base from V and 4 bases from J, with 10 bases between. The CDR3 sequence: CASSLGRGGTEAFF. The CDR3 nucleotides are TGTGCCAGCAGCTTAGGAAGGGGAGGCACTGAAGCTTTCTTT.

The CDR3 reads CASSLFGPSGVGDTQYF. CDR3 nucleotide sequence: TGTGCCAGCAGCTTATTTGGGCCTAGCGGGGTGGGAGATACGCAGTATTTT. The chain links TRBV7-2 to TRBJ2-3; 9 bases match TRBD2. The CDR3 is 17 residues long. The ends lost 2 bases at V and 5 bases at J; junction bases unmatched: 11. CDR1 and CDR2 (germline): SGHTA, FQGNSA.

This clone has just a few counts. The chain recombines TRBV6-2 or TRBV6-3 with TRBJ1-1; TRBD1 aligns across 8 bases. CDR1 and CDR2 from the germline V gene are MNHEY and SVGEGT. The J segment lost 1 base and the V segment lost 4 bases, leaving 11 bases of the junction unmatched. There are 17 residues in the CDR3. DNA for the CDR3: TGTGCCAGCAGTTTTTGGACAGGGCTATTACAGAACACTGAAGCTTTCTTT. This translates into CASSFWTGLLQNTEAFF.

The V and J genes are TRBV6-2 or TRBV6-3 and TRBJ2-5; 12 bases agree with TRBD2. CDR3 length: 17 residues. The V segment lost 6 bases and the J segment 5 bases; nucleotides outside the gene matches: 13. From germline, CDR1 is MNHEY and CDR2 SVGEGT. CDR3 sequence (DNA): TGTGCCAGCAGCTCTGGACTAGCGGGGCTCAACCGGGAGACCCAGTACTTC. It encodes CASSSGLAGLNRETQYF.

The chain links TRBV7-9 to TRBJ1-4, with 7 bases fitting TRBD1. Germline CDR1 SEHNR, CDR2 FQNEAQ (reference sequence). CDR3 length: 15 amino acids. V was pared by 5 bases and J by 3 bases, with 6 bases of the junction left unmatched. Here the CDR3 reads CASSPRDRSNEKLFF. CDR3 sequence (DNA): TGTGCCAGCAGCCCACGGGACAGATCTAATGAAAAACTGTTTTTT.